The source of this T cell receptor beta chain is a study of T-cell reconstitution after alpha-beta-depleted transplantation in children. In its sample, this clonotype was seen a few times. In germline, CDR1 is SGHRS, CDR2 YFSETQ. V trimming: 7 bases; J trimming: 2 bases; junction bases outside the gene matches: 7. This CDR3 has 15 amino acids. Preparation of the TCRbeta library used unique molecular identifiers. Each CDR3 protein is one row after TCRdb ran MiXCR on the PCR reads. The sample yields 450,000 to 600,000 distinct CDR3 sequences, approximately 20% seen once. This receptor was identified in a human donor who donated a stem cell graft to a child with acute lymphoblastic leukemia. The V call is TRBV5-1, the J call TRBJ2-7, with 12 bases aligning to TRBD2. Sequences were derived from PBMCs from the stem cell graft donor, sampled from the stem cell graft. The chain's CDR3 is CASRPGLAGPYEQYF. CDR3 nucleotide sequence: TGCGCCAGCCGACCGGGACTAGCGGGCCCCTACGAGCAGTACTTC.